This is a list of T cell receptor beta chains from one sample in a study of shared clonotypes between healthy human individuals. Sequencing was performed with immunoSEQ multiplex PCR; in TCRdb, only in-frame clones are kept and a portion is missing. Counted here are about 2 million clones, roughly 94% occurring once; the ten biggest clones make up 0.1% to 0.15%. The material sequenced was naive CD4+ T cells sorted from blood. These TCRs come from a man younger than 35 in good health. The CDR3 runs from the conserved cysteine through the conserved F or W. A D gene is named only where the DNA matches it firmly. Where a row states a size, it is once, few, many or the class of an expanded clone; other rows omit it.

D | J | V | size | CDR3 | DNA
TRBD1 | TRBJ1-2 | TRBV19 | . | CASSIKGQSYGYTF | TGTGCCAGTAGTATCAAGGGACAGTCCTATGGCTACACCTTC
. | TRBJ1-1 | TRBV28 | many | CASYEGTEAFF | TGTGCCAGCTATGAGGGCACTGAAGCTTTCTTT
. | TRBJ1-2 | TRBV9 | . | CASSPSFGEGYTF | TGTGCCAGCAGCCCTAGTTTCGGAGAGGGCTACACCTTC
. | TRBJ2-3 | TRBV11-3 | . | CASSSRRDTQYF | TGTGCCAGCAGCTCTAGGAGAGATACGCAGTATTTT
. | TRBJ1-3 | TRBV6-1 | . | CASRGGSGNTIYF | TGTGCCAGTCGCGGGGGGTCTGGAAACACCATATATTTT
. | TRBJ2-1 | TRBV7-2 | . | CASSITRILYNEQFF | TGTGCCAGCAGCATTACTAGGATCCTCTACAATGAGCAGTTCTTC
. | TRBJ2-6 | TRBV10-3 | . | CAISGNRSSGANVLTF | TGTGCCATCAGTGGAAACAGAAGCTCTGGGGCCAACGTCCTGACTTTC
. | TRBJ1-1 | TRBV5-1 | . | CAGSSTGTLNTEAFF | TGCGCCGGCAGCAGCACAGGGACCCTGAACACTGAAGCTTTCTTT
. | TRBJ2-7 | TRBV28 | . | CASTRGEQGNPLPLF | TGTGCCAGCACCCGGGGGGAACAGGGGAACCCCCTTCCTCTCTTC
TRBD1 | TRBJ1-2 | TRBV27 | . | CASRSGTGRGYTF | TGTGCCAGCAGATCCGGGACAGGTCGAGGCTACACCTTC
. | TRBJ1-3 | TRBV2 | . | CASREQVSGNTIYF | TGTGCCAGCAGAGAGCAGGTCTCTGGAAACACCATATATTTT
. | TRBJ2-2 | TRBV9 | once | CASSEGRTANTGELFF | TGTGCCAGCAGCGAAGGGAGGACGGCGAACACCGGGGAGCTGTTTTTT
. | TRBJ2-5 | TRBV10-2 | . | CASSELSQETQYF | TGCGCCAGCAGTGAGTTATCACAAGAGACCCAGTACTTC
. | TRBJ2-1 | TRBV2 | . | CASSDEVGGSYNEQFF | TGTGCCAGCAGTGACGAGGTAGGGGGTTCGTACAATGAGCAGTTCTTC
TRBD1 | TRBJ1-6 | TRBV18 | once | CASSPQTGGTGDSPLHF | TGTGCCAGCTCACCACAAACTGGCGGGACAGGGGATTCACCCCTCCACTTT
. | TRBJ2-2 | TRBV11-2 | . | CASSFSESGELFF | TGTGCCAGCAGCTTTAGCGAGTCCGGGGAGCTGTTTTTT
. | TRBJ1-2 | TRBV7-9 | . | CASSSISGPERGYTF | TGTGCCAGCAGCTCCATCTCAGGGCCGGAGCGGGGCTACACCTTC
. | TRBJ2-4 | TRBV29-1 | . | CSVYQGIDIQYF | TGCAGCGTTTATCAGGGTATTGACATTCAGTACTTC
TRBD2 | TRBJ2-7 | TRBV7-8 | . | CASSLEFGLGNEQYF | TGTGCCAGCAGCTTAGAATTCGGACTAGGTAACGAGCAGTACTTC
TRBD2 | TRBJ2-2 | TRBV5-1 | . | CASRTSGNTGELFF | TGCGCCAGCAGGACTAGCGGGAACACCGGGGAGCTGTTTTTT
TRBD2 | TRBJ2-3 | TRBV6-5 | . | CASSRRLAVTDTQYF | TGTGCCAGCAGTCGTCGGCTAGCGGTCACAGATACGCAGTATTTT
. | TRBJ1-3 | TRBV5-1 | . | CASSLSGVGGNTIYF | TGCGCCAGCAGCTTGAGCGGAGTTGGGGGAAACACCATATATTTT
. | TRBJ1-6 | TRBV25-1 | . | CASSAKWGSPLHF | TGTGCCAGCAGTGCGAAATGGGGCTCACCCCTCCACTTT
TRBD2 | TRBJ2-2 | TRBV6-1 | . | CASRRLAGDTGELFF | TGTGCCAGCAGAAGACTAGCGGGGGACACCGGGGAGCTGTTTTTT
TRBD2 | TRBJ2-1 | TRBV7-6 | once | CASSLVGPSGKPYNEQFF | TGTGCCAGCAGCTTAGTAGGGCCTAGCGGAAAACCTTACAATGAGCAGTTCTTC
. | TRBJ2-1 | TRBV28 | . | CASSFPSGQTYYNEQFF | TGTGCCAGCAGTTTCCCCTCCGGACAGACTTACTACAATGAGCAGTTCTTC
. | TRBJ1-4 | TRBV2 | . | CASSDTEANEKLFF | TGTGCCAGCAGTGACACAGAAGCTAATGAAAAACTGTTTTTT
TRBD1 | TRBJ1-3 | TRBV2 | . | CASSEGTGGSGNTIYF | TGTGCCAGCAGTGAAGGGACAGGGGGCAGTGGAAACACCATATATTTT
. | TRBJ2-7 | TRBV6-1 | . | CASSAGGPSSYEQYF | TGTGCCAGCAGTGCCGGTGGCCCGTCCTCCTACGAGCAGTACTTC
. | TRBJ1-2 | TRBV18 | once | CASSPGVGNGYTF | TGTGCCAGCTCACCGGGGGTAGGGAATGGCTACACCTTC
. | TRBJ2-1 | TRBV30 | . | CAWSRSPPEQFF | TGTGCCTGGAGTCGGTCTCCCCCTGAGCAGTTCTTC
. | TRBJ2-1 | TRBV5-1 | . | CASSLALGDLFSSSYNEQFF | TGCGCCAGCAGCTTGGCCTTGGGGGACTTATTCTCTAGTTCGTACAATGAGCAGTTCTTC
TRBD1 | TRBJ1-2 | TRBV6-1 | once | CASRGIRDSGGYTF | TGTGCCAGCAGGGGCATCCGGGACAGCGGGGGCTACACCTTC